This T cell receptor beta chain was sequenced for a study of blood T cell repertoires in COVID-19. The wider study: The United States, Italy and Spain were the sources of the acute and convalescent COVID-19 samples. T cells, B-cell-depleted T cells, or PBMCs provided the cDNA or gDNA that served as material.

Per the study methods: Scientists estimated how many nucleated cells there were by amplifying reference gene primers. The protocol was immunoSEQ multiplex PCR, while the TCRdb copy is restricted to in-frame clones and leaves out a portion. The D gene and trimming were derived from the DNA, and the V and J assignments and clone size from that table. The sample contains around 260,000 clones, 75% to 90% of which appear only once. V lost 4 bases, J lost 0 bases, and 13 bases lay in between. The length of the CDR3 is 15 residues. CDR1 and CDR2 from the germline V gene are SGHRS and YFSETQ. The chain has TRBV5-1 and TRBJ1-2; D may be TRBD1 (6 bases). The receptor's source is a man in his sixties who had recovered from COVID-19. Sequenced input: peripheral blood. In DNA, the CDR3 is TGCGCCAGCAGCCGCCGGGACACCACTAACTATGGCTACACCTTC. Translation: CASSRRDTTNYGYTF.